This T cell receptor beta chain was sequenced during a study of shared clonotypes between healthy human individuals. Whole-study findings and limits: The study generally estimated greater richness for naive than memory subsets. Sample collection involved blood only; tissue repertoires are likely different.

A deep-level run was used for the assay. Method: immunoSEQ multiplex PCR; TCRdb's copy keeps in-frame clones and lacks some. The sample consists of about a million clones, approximately 68% of them appearing once. This clone was recorded a few times. What it binds is unknown. This CDR3 spans 14 amino acids. Trimming shortened V by 8 bases and J by 2 bases, and 15 bases separated the two germline ends. Germline V gene lookup returns CDR1 MNHNY and CDR2 SVGAGI (reference sequence). Material: memory CD4+ T cells sorted from blood. The sample's subset: CD45RA-negative fraction. The chain is built from TRBV6-6 and TRBJ2-5, with TRBD1 as a possible D gene (5 bases). This receptor was identified in a man between 18 and 29 years old in good health. CDR3 DNA sequence: TGTGCCAGCTCCAAAGAGACAGCACAAGAGACCCAGTACTTC. This gives the protein CASSKETAQETQYF.